This record looks at one T cell receptor (beta chain) sequence and its context. Antigen: not known. This specimen belongs to a study of chemoradiotherapy in HPV16-positive cancers. Study-wide findings and caveats: Functional assays defining HPV-specific T cells used only a couple of HPV16-positive patients.

The method was immunoSEQ multiplex PCR; TCRdb's version includes in-frame clones alone and lacks a portion of them. The data show approximately 30,000 clones, about nine tenths seen once. The CDR3 totals 13 residues. V lost 0 bases, J lost 3 bases, and 6 bases lay in between. Per germline, CDR1 SGHDT and CDR2 YYEEEE. The sequence derives from a human donor with HPV-associated anogenital cancer. V and J are TRBV5-6 and TRBJ1-2; D call uncertain. The sample here was blood, taken from a patient who underwent chemoradiotherapy. CDR3 amino acids: CASSLVPDYGYTF. CDR3 DNA sequence: TGTGCCAGCAGCTTGGTGCCAGACTATGGCTACACCTTC. The full variable domain, rest sourced from reference TRBV5-6 and TRBJ1-2, is DAGVTQSPTHLIKTRGQQVTLRCSPKSGHDTVSWYQQALGQGPQFIFQYYEEEERQRGNFPDRFSGHQFPNYSSELNVNALLLGDSALYLCASSLVPDYGYTFGSGTRLTVV.